The T cell receptor beta chain described here comes from a study of shared clonotypes between healthy human individuals. As for the study in general: The donor group consisted of two women and three men, aged 18 to 49.

Only in-frame clones appear in the TCRdb table, and some are missing; sequencing was by immunoSEQ multiplex PCR. The sample lists about 1.5 million clones, 95% to 99% occurring once. The germline V gene encodes CDR1 SSHAT and CDR2 FNYEAQ (reference sequence). V lost 3 bases, J lost 5 bases, and 9 bases lay in between. This CDR3 is built from 13 residues. The donor population consisted of healthy HIV-negative adults with no recent acute infections or vaccinations. V and J are TRBV7-7 and TRBJ2-3; the D is unclear. Specimen: naive CD4+ T cells sorted from blood. Regarding subset: CD45RA+ positively selected. The receptor's source is a young man in good health. CDR3 sequence (DNA): TGTGCCAGCAGCTTCGGCCAGGTAGATACGCAGTATTTT. It yields the protein CASSFGQVDTQYF.